A selection of T cell receptor beta chains follows, all from one sample in a study of shared clonotypes between healthy human individuals. TCRdb's copy holds only in-frame clones and misses some; the assay was immunoSEQ multiplex PCR. The repertoire includes about 690,000 clones, 80% to 95% of them detected once, and 34% sits in the top ten. Material: memory CD8+ T cells from PBMCs. Source of these receptors: a young man in good health. Some clones in this sample may be carry-over from other donors' samples. Both conserved end residues are part of each CDR3. D genes are given only for firm matches.

v_call | d_call | cdr3_aa
TRBV9 | TRBD2 | CASSVGGRPYNEQFF
TRBV27 | TRBD2 | CASSLDVRREGIDTQYF
TRBV7-2 | . | CASSLITKPPWEQYF
TRBV10-3 | TRBD1 | CAIQGASNQPQHF
TRBV2 | . | CASSWTDASGNTIYF
TRBV5-1 | TRBD1 | CASSLGRQGEGANVLTF
TRBV30 | TRBD1 | CAQVPRQGAYNEQFF
TRBV18 | . | CASSRKWDGTNEKLFF
TRBV7-9 | TRBD2 | CASSERSGGSGANVLTF
TRBV14 | . | CASSQGGVAKNIQYF
TRBV18 | . | CASSTDSFSTEAFF
TRBV11-2 | . | CASSLGLSTGPQETQYF
TRBV5-6 | . | CASSLGRGYGYTF
TRBV5-4 | . | CASSLYHNSPLHF
TRBV11-3 | TRBD2 | CASSLDSEAGLSYNEQFF
TRBV19 | . | CASSGIYNEQFF
TRBV9 | . | CASSVNGVSYEQYF
TRBV6-5 | . | CASSYLGGSSYNEQFF
TRBV28 | . | CASSLSRGGYEQFF
TRBV10-3 | . | CAISDQGPFWEQYF
TRBV19 | TRBD2 | CASSPLTSVEQFF
TRBV28 | TRBD2 | CASSPTTSLGETQYF
TRBV9 | . | CASSGLLGSGNYGYTF
TRBV2 | TRBD1 | CASRLFAGGQSLAGNTIYF
TRBV7-9 | . | CASSFYPEAFF
TRBV4-2 | . | CASSPSGSYEQYF
TRBV27 | . | CASSKENYGYTF
TRBV4-1 | TRBD1 | CASSQVPGTGDNEQFF
TRBV27 | . | CASSHGAGGMGGYTF
TRBV11-2 | . | CASSLEDSRPNTGELFF
TRBV28 | . | CAGSWGSDNEQFF
TRBV10-2 | . | CASSAPGFSTDTQYF
TRBV7-2 | TRBD2 | CASSARTSGPGRYPGELFF
TRBV6-1 | . | CASSELTQDRYYNEQFF
TRBV6-4 | . | CASRKEGLGSYEQYF
TRBV15 | . | CATSTLEGWHEQYF
TRBV25-1 | TRBD2 | CASSELAGVRGEQFF